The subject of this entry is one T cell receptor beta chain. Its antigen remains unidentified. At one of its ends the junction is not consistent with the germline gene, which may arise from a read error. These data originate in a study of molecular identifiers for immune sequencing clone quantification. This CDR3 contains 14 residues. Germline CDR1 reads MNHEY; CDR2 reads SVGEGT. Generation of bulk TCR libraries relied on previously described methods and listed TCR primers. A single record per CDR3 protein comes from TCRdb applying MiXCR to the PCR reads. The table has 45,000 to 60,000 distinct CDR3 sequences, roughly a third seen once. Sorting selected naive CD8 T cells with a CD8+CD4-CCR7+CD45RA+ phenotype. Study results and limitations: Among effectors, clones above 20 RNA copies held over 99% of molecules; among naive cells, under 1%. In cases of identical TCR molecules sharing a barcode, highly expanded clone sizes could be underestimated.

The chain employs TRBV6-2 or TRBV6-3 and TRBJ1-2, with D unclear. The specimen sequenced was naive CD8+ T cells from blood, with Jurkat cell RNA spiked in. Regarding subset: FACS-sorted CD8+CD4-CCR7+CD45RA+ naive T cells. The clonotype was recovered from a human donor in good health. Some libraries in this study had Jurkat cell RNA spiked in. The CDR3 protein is CASSYSATNYGHTF. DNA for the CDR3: TGTGCCAGCAGTTACTCAGCAACAAACTATGGCCACACCTTC.